This is a list of T cell receptor beta chains from one sample in a study of cytomegalovirus exposure and HLA in healthy donors. Libraries were prepared by immunoSEQ multiplex PCR; TCRdb keeps only in-frame clonotypes and omits some of them. The sample has roughly 150,000 clones; about 73% are singletons. The sample consisted of PBMCs. These receptors originate from a woman aged 55 to 70 in good health and CMV-seropositive. Both conserved end residues are part of each CDR3. The order of the fields is J gene, clone size, V gene, D gene, CDR3 protein, CDR3 DNA. D genes are given only for firm matches. Clone size is given for some rows only: seen once, a few or many times, or a class if the clone is expanded.

>TRBJ1-5|few|TRBV18|-
CASSPPGEAGNNQPQHF
TGTGCCAGCTCACCACCGGGGGAGGCAGGGAACAATCAGCCCCAGCATTTT
>TRBJ2-1|once|TRBV5-1|TRBD1
CASSRTGDHEQFF
TGCGCCAGCAGCAGGACAGGGGATCATGAGCAGTTCTTC
>TRBJ2-5|-|TRBV7-9|-
CASSLGTLRGETQYF
TGTGCCAGCAGCTTGGGGACATTGAGGGGAGAGACCCAGTACTTC
>TRBJ1-2|-|TRBV28|TRBD1
CASSPTDRAYGYTF
TGTGCCAGCAGTCCTACCGACAGGGCCTATGGCTACACCTTC
>TRBJ1-2|-|TRBV13|-
CASSLGTDLYGYTF
TGTGCCAGCAGCTTAGGGACAGACCTCTATGGCTACACCTTC
>TRBJ1-4|-|TRBV9|-
CASSVRQGTNEKLFF
TGTGCCAGCAGCGTACGACAAGGAACTAATGAAAAACTGTTTTTT
>TRBJ2-3|-|TRBV6-1|-
CASTLVDTQYF
TGTGCCAGCACCCTAGTAGATACGCAGTATTTT
>TRBJ2-6|-|TRBV15|-
CATSGGLTSGANVLTF
TGTGCCACCAGCGGTGGCCTTACATCTGGGGCCAACGTCCTGACTTTC
>TRBJ2-5|-|TRBV15|-
CATSREPKETQYF
TGTGCCACCAGCAGAGAGCCTAAAGAGACCCAGTACTTC
>TRBJ1-2|few|TRBV10-3|-
CAITVDGEYGYTF
TGTGCCATCACCGTGGACGGGGAGTATGGCTACACCTTC
>TRBJ2-7|-|TRBV28|-
CASIGGAGGYEQYF
TGTGCCAGCATAGGAGGGGCAGGGGGCTACGAGCAGTACTTC
>TRBJ2-1|-|TRBV7-9|-
CASSSRTGRESNEQFF
TGTGCCAGCAGCTCCAGGACAGGGAGGGAGAGTAATGAGCAGTTCTTC
>TRBJ2-1|-|TRBV6-5|TRBD2
CASSTGLAGDNEQFF
TGTGCCAGCAGTACGGGACTAGCGGGGGACAATGAGCAGTTCTTC
>TRBJ2-2|once|TRBV6-1|TRBD2
CASKSGNGELFF
TGTGCCAGCAAGAGCGGGAACGGGGAGCTGTTTTTT
>TRBJ1-6|-|TRBV28|TRBD1
CASSWTGFNSPLHF
TGTGCCAGCAGTTGGACAGGGTTTAATTCACCCCTCCACTTT
>TRBJ2-1|few|TRBV5-1|TRBD2
CASSTRKGLAGNYNEQFF
TGCGCCAGCAGCACGCGAAAGGGACTAGCGGGAAACTACAATGAGCAGTTCTTC
>TRBJ2-7|-|TRBV6-5|TRBD2
CASSSAGGYYEQYF
TGTGCCAGCAGTTCCGCGGGGGGGTACTACGAGCAGTACTTC
>TRBJ1-1|-|TRBV2|-
CASSPGAARKTFF
TGTGCCAGCAGTCCAGGGGCCGCCCGGAAAACTTTCTTT
>TRBJ1-5|-|TRBV11-2|TRBD1
CASSLDRVSNQPQHF
TGTGCCAGCAGCTTGGACAGGGTCAGCAATCAGCCCCAGCATTTT
>TRBJ1-3|-|TRBV5-4|-
CASSLGGDLSGNTIYF
TGTGCCAGCAGCTTGGGGGGGGACCTCTCTGGAAACACCATATATTTT
>TRBJ1-1|-|TRBV7-2|-
CASSLCAEAFF
TGTGCCAGCAGCTTATGCGCTGAAGCTTTCTTT
>TRBJ2-1|-|TRBV5-1|TRBD1
CASSFPGQGQVQFF
TGCGCCAGCAGCTTCCCGGGACAGGGTCAGGTGCAGTTCTTC
>TRBJ1-5|-|TRBV2|TRBD1
CASRIRGDQPQHF
TGTGCCAGCAGAATCAGGGGGGACCAGCCCCAGCATTTT
>TRBJ1-1|few|TRBV2|-
CASNYGTEAFF
TGTGCCAGCAATTACGGCACTGAAGCTTTCTTT
>TRBJ2-7|once|TRBV5-4|TRBD2
CATGLAGTDEQYF
TGTGCCACCGGACTAGCGGGAACCGACGAGCAGTACTTC
>TRBJ2-1|-|TRBV9|TRBD1
CASSAGQGFYNEQFF
TGTGCCAGCAGCGCAGGACAGGGGTTTTACAATGAGCAGTTCTTC
>TRBJ2-1|once|TRBV9|TRBD2
CASSVGGLASLGSYNEQFF
TGTGCCAGCAGCGTAGGGGGACTAGCGAGTTTAGGCTCCTACAATGAGCAGTTCTTC
>TRBJ1-5|-|TRBV19|-
CASSSGIQPQHF
TGTGCCAGTAGTTCGGGAATTCAGCCCCAGCATTTT
>TRBJ2-2|-|TRBV5-4|TRBD1
CASSKDRATGELFF
TGTGCCAGCAGCAAGGACAGGGCCACCGGGGAGCTGTTTTTT
>TRBJ1-6|-|TRBV7-8|TRBD1
CASTLYRGNSPLHF
TGTGCCAGCACCTTATACAGGGGCAATTCACCCCTCCACTTT
>TRBJ2-7|-|TRBV5-1|TRBD2
CASSPGLETVQYF
TGCGCCAGCAGTCCCGGACTAGAGACTGTGCAGTACTTC
>TRBJ1-1|few|TRBV5-1|-
CASSLVGGNGAFF
TGCGCCAGCAGCTTGGTAGGGGGTAACGGAGCTTTCTTT
>TRBJ1-1|-|TRBV30|-
CAWSSNSDTEAFF
TGTGCCTGGAGTTCCAATTCGGACACTGAAGCTTTCTTT
>TRBJ1-3|-|TRBV7-9|-
CASSTSSSSGNTIYF
TGTGCCAGCAGCACAAGTTCCAGCTCTGGAAACACCATATATTTT
>TRBJ2-5|-|TRBV2|TRBD2
CATPGAGGETQYF
TGTGCCACCCCAGGGGCGGGAGGGGAGACCCAGTACTTC
>TRBJ1-4|-|TRBV9|TRBD1
CASSVGQDNEKLFF
TGTGCCAGCAGCGTGGGACAGGATAATGAAAAACTGTTTTTT
>TRBJ1-1|-|TRBV7-8|TRBD1
CASSRQGNMNTEAFF
TGTGCCAGCAGCCGACAGGGCAACATGAACACTGAAGCTTTCTTT
>TRBJ2-1|-|TRBV29-1|TRBD1
CSVEGDRADFGEQFF
TGCAGCGTTGAAGGGGACAGGGCGGATTTTGGTGAGCAGTTCTTC
>TRBJ1-2|-|TRBV27|-
CASSVISGGGYTF
TGTGCCAGCAGTGTAATATCCGGGGGTGGCTACACCTTC
>TRBJ2-3|-|TRBV27|TRBD2
CASGTLAGNTDTQYF
TGTGCCAGCGGGACTCTAGCGGGGAACACAGATACGCAGTATTTT
>TRBJ1-5|-|TRBV5-8|-
CASSLVKTNQPQHF
TGTGCCAGCAGCTTGGTAAAGACTAATCAGCCCCAGCATTTT
>TRBJ2-3|-|TRBV6-1|-
CASSEVGGRGDTQYF
TGTGCCAGCAGTGAAGTCGGGGGGCGCGGAGATACGCAGTATTTT
>TRBJ1-2|-|TRBV7-9|TRBD1
CASSLGGQGSVYGYTF
TGTGCCAGCAGCTTAGGGGGACAGGGAAGTGTCTATGGCTACACCTTC
>TRBJ1-2|few|TRBV2|-
CASSVLGASRANYGYTF
TGTGCCAGCAGTGTTTTAGGGGCCTCTAGAGCTAACTATGGCTACACCTTC
>TRBJ2-1|-|TRBV10-3|-
CAISGALSSYNEQFF
TGTGCCATCAGTGGGGCCCTGAGCTCCTACAATGAGCAGTTCTTC
>TRBJ1-2|-|TRBV6-5|-
CASRLQVGPYGYTF
TGTGCCAGCAGACTACAGGTGGGCCCTTATGGCTACACCTTC
>TRBJ1-1|few|TRBV19|-
CASSADGIKHQTEAFF
TGTGCCAGTAGTGCGGACGGGATAAAACACCAGACTGAAGCTTTCTTT
>TRBJ2-1|once|TRBV4-1|TRBD2
CASSQDVNTQTSSYEQFF
TGCGCCAGCAGCCAAGATGTAAACACACAGACTAGCAGTTATGAGCAGTTCTTC
>TRBJ2-7|-|TRBV5-1|TRBD1
CASSLTGTGGHFSYEQYF
TGCGCCAGCAGCCTGACCGGGACAGGGGGCCATTTTTCCTACGAGCAGTACTTC
>TRBJ2-7|once|TRBV18|TRBD1
CASSPTGQGSYEQYF
TGTGCCAGCTCACCAACGGGACAGGGGTCCTACGAGCAGTACTTC
>TRBJ1-2|-|TRBV10-3|-
CAISEYEGETHGYTF
TGTGCCATCAGTGAGTATGAGGGGGAGACCCATGGCTACACCTTC
>TRBJ1-6|-|TRBV27|-
CASRPTDSSPLHF
TGTGCCAGCAGACCTACAGATAGTTCACCCCTCCACTTT
>TRBJ2-5|once|TRBV18|-
CASSPPSRATQYF
TGTGCCAGCTCACCACCATCCAGGGCTACCCAGTACTTC
>TRBJ1-1|-|TRBV19|-
CASSIENRAYTEAFF
TGTGCCAGTAGTATAGAAAACAGGGCTTACACTGAAGCTTTCTTT
>TRBJ1-5|few|TRBV6-5|TRBD1
CASRRGHDNQPQHF
TGTGCCAGCCGGAGGGGGCATGACAATCAGCCCCAGCATTTT
>TRBJ1-1|-|TRBV29-1|TRBD1
CSVVGTGGKSTEAFF
TGCAGCGTTGTCGGGACAGGGGGAAAAAGCACTGAAGCTTTCTTT
>TRBJ1-1|-|TRBV9|-
CASSTLTGSEAFF
TGTGCCAGCAGTACCCTGACAGGCTCTGAAGCTTTCTTT
>TRBJ1-4|-|TRBV29-1|-
CSVEGREEKLFF
TGCAGCGTTGAAGGCAGGGAAGAAAAACTGTTTTTT
>TRBJ2-3|few|TRBV6-1|-
CASSESLADTQYF
TGTGCCAGCAGTGAAAGTTTAGCAGATACGCAGTATTTT